This T cell receptor (beta chain) was sequenced in a study of graft-versus-host responses after intestinal transplantation. Study background: Once they had received anti-thymocyte globulin induction, all recipients took tacrolimus and steroids for three to four years.

In regard to this clone: Its antigen is unknown.

General study results and limits: GvH clones surfaced in recipient marrow, some emerging earlier in ileum or blood. The study found high graft-versus-host to host-versus-graft clonal ratios in allografts of patients with graft-donor T cell macrochimerism. Among circulating GvH clones, peak levels were associated with early post-transplant declines in HvG clones.

Germline V gene sequence: CDR1 MNHNS, CDR2 SASEGT. Trimming took 3 bases from V and 2 from J, leaving 2 bases between them. The CDR3 extends over 11 amino acids. Sequencing used immunoSEQ multiplex PCR; TCRdb keeps in-frame clones, though not all of them. The profile shows roughly 97,000 clones, approximately 92% of them singletons. The sequenced sample was PBMCs, obtained about 450 days after intestinal transplant. The V call is TRBV6-1, the J call TRBJ2-7; D gene ambiguous. The origin of this receptor is a human patient who received an intestinal transplant, so some T cells may come from the graft donor. The DNA for the CDR3 is TGTGCCAGCAGTGACCCCTACGAGCAGTACTTC. This codes for CASSDPYEQYF.